The 15 T cell receptor beta chains in this list originate from one sample, sequenced in a study of OX40 agonist ivuxolimab in advanced cancers. The data were produced by immunoSEQ multiplex PCR, yet TCRdb's version contains in-frame clones alone and is incomplete. The sample holds tens of thousands of clones, about 90% seen once. Specimen: CD4+ or CD8+ T cells sorted from blood, collected in a trial of the OX40 agonist ivuxolimab. The receptor source for this set is an adult with an advanced solid tumor such as melanoma, head and neck, liver or kidney cancer.

V and J are TRBV30 and TRBJ2-1, with D possibly TRBD2 on 6 matching bases. CDR1 and CDR2 (germline): GTSNPN, SVGIG (reference sequence). The CDR3 is 14 amino acids. Between the trimmed V and J ends, which lost 7 bases and 0 bases, there was a span of 13 bases. CDR3 coding DNA: TGTGCCTTGATAGCGGTTAGCTCCTACAATGAGCAGTTCTTC. Encoded protein: CALIAVSSYNEQFF.

The V and J genes are TRBV4-1 and TRBJ2-7, with D uncertain. This CDR3 is 13 amino acids long. Trimming stripped 0 bases from V and 7 bases from J, with 10 bases between. In germline, CDR1 is MGHRA, CDR2 YSYEKL. The DNA of the CDR3 is TGCGCCAGCAGCCAAGACCCTCGTCGGGAGCAGTACTTC. Amino acids: CASSQDPRREQYF.

The chain joins TRBV6-4 to TRBJ2-5, with TRBD2 matching 11 bases. Unmatched junction bases numbered 5, after V lost 3 bases and J lost 5 bases. The CDR3 sequence is 15 residues long. The germline V gene has CDR1 MRHNA and CDR2 SNTAGT. The CDR3 protein is CASSETSGSWETQYF. The CDR3 bases are TGTGCCAGCAGTGAAACTAGCGGGAGTTGGGAGACCCAGTACTTC.

This chain links TRBV19 with TRBJ1-5; D is unresolved. Germline CDR1 LNHDA, CDR2 SQIVND (reference sequence). V gave up 8 bases and J gave up 0 bases, with 11 bases separating them. The CDR3 loop spans 14 amino acids. The CDR3 spells CASDRRGSNQPQHF. The CDR3 region has the DNA TGTGCCAGTGACCGACGGGGTAGCAATCAGCCCCAGCATTTT.

The chain links TRBV7-2 to TRBJ2-7, with TRBD2 matching over 9 bases. Germline V gene sequence: CDR1 SGHTA, CDR2 FQGNSA. V lost 4 bases and J lost 0; bases outside the gene matches: 10. The CDR3 covers 17 residues. The CDR3 coding sequence is TGTGCCAGCAGCTACCGCGCCCTAGCGGGGATCTCCTACGAGCAGTACTTC. It is translated as CASSYRALAGISYEQYF.

The V gene is TRBV28, the J gene TRBJ1-2; D gene unclear. CDR1 and CDR2 from the germline V gene are MDHEN and SYDVKM. The CDR3 extends over 13 amino acids. V gave up 3 bases and J gave up 4 bases, with 9 bases separating them. CDR3 protein: CASSFPVGYGYTF. The CDR3 DNA follows: TGTGCCAGCAGTTTCCCCGTTGGCTATGGCTACACCTTC.

The chain carries TRBV5-8 and TRBJ2-7; TRBD2 is a possible D gene (5 bases). This CDR3 has 12 residues. V lost 0 bases, J lost 9 bases, and 10 bases lay in between. The germline gives CDR1 SGHTS, CDR2 YDEGEE. The CDR3 protein is CASSLGTRGQYF. Here the CDR3 DNA reads TGTGCCAGCAGCTTGGGAACCCGGGGGCAGTACTTC.

The chain links TRBV4-1 to TRBJ1-4; maybe TRBD1 (6 bases). The CDR3 spans 14 residues. Germline values: CDR1 MGHRA, CDR2 YSYEKL. V lost 4 bases and J 7 bases, leaving 13 bases between the germline ends. CDR3 in amino acids: CASSLQGRGEKLFF. The CDR3 DNA reads TGCGCCAGCAGCCTGCAGGGGAGGGGTGAAAAACTGTTTTTT.

This chain uses TRBV2 with TRBJ2-7; D is possibly TRBD1 or TRBD2 (6 bases each). The length of the CDR3 is 14 residues. The V gene's germline CDR1 is SNHLY and CDR2 FYNNEI. V lost 3 bases, J lost 4 bases, and 13 bases lay in between. As DNA, the CDR3 is TGTGCCAGCAGTGAGGAGTGGGGGGCATACGAGCAGTACTTC. Translating it yields CASSEEWGAYEQYF.

The chain uses TRBV5-1 and TRBJ2-1; D is uncertain. CDR3 length: 13 amino acids. Trimming cost V 5 bases and J 6 bases, with 12 bases left between them. Germline assignment: CDR1 SGHRS and CDR2 YFSETQ. CDR3: CASSPTVSNEQFF. The DNA for the CDR3 is TGCGCCAGCAGTCCGACTGTTTCCAATGAGCAGTTCTTC.

The count of this clone is one. The chain couples TRBV2 to TRBJ2-7; tentatively, D is TRBD1 (5 bases). Per germline, CDR1 SNHLY and CDR2 FYNNEI. The CDR3 contains 14 residues. V was trimmed by 6 bases and J by 0 bases, leaving 12 bases between them. This CDR3 reads CASRARGHSYEQYF. DNA for the CDR3: TGTGCCAGCAGGGCTCGAGGACACTCCTACGAGCAGTACTTC.

V gene TRBV19 combines with J gene TRBJ1-5; 7 nucleotides line up with TRBD1. From germline, CDR1 is LNHDA and CDR2 SQIVND (reference sequence). Trimming removed 1 base from V and 5 bases from J; junction bases left unmatched: 8. CDR3 length: 16 amino acids. CDR3 in amino acids: CASSIVETGFHQPQHF. The CDR3 DNA reads as TGTGCCAGTAGTATAGTTGAGACAGGGTTTCATCAGCCCCAGCATTTT.

This chain links TRBV5-6 with TRBJ2-1; the match to TRBD2 covers 9 bases. The CDR3 totals 16 residues. J was trimmed by 8 bases and V by 4 bases; bases with no gene match: 13. Germline V gene data show CDR1 as SGHDT and CDR2 as YYEEEE. This CDR3 reads CASSRLAGLASHEQFF. The CDR3 coding sequence is TGTGCCAGCAGCAGGCTAGCGGGACTCGCCTCCCATGAGCAGTTCTTC.

Here the CDR3 reads CASSPGTGGNGELFF. As DNA, the CDR3 is TGTGCCAGCAGCCCAGGCACAGGGGGCAACGGGGAGCTGTTTTTT. The rearrangement links TRBV7-3 to TRBJ2-2; the match to TRBD1 covers 9 bases. Germline assignment: CDR1 SGHTA and CDR2 FQGTGA. V was clipped by 5 bases and J by 7 bases; unmatched bases: 8. The CDR3 has 15 residues.

The rearrangement links TRBV7-2 to TRBJ2-7; 9 bases are shared with TRBD2. The CDR3 contains 15 residues. V gave up 5 bases and J gave up 7 bases; unmatched junction bases: 12. Germline V gives CDR1 SGHTA, CDR2 FQGNSA. The CDR3 DNA reads TGTGCCAGCAGCCCAGGCCCCTTAGCGGGGGCTGAGCAGTACTTC. Its protein is CASSPGPLAGAEQYF.